Presented here are 10 T cell receptor beta chains from one specimen sequenced in a study of blood T cell repertoires in COVID-19 (TCRdb year 2020). Libraries came from the immunoSEQ multiplex PCR assay. In its TCRdb copy, this immuneACCESS table keeps in-frame sequences only and misses some clones. Where compared with another copy, unresolved V genes explain less than half of these, and the others have no known cause. Present in this sample are some 190,000 clones, around nine tenths of which were seen just once. The ten largest clones take up around 1.6% of the sample. Source material: peripheral blood. These receptors all stem from a man between 18 and 29 years old with active or convalescent COVID-19.

V and J are TRBV6-6 and TRBJ1-5, with D unclear. The CDR3 extends over 14 amino acids. Trimming removed 7 bases at V and 10 bases at J, with 20 bases between. Germline V gene lookup returns CDR1 MNHNY and CDR2 SVGAGI (reference sequence). CDR3 amino acids: CASTPLGGSAPQHF. CDR3 sequence (DNA): TGTGCCAGCACCCCTCTGGGAGGGTCGGCACCCCAGCATTTT.

This clone was seen once. The chain links TRBV29-1 to TRBJ1-5; weak D call: TRBD1 (6 bases). Per germline, CDR1 SQVTM and CDR2 ANQGSEA. The CDR3 contains 13 residues. The germline V and J ends were trimmed by 7 bases and 11 bases, with 21 bases remaining between them. CDR3 sequence reads: CSAYSGHERAQHF. CDR3 DNA sequence: TGCAGCGCCTACTCGGGACACGAGAGAGCCCAGCATTTT.

This sequence joins TRBV4-1 and TRBJ2-2; TRBD1 aligns across 7 bases. The CDR3 is 16 amino acids. CDR1 is MGHRA, CDR2 YSYEKL, per germline. V lost 4 bases to trimming and J lost 6 bases; unmatched junction nucleotides: 11. The CDR3 coding sequence is TGCGCCAGCAGCCCGAGACAGGGTAGTATTGCCGGGGAGCTGTTTTTT. Translating it yields CASSPRQGSIAGELFF.

This chain links TRBV27 with TRBJ1-2, with TRBD1 matching 12 bases. The CDR3 spans 17 residues. Germline V gene lookup returns CDR1 MNHEY and CDR2 SMNVEV (reference sequence). The V and J ends lost 4 bases and 5 bases, in that order; junction bases with no gene match: 11. CDR3 residues: CASSSQGDRGHVYGYTF. The CDR3 DNA follows: TGTGCCAGCAGTTCACAAGGGGACAGGGGGCACGTGTATGGCTACACCTTC.

This chain links TRBV11-2 with TRBJ1-1, with 7 bases aligning to TRBD1. J was trimmed by 4 bases and V by 5 bases; bases with no gene match: 4. This CDR3 spans 13 amino acids. The germline V gene encodes CDR1 SGHAT and CDR2 FQNNGV. CDR3 region: CASSPTGATEAFF. In nucleotides, the CDR3 is TGTGCCAGCAGCCCAACAGGGGCCACTGAAGCTTTCTTT.

The chain carries TRBV11-1 and TRBJ2-7; TRBD2 matches at 8 bases. The CDR3 covers 15 residues. Germline lookup yields CDR1 SGHAT and CDR2 FQDESV (reference sequence). With V trimmed by 3 bases and J by 5 bases, 9 bases remained unmatched. CDR3: CASSFRGGGFDEQYF. The CDR3 nucleotides are TGTGCCAGCAGCTTCCGGGGGGGAGGGTTCGACGAGCAGTACTTC.

The rearrangement links TRBV19 to TRBJ1-2, with 7 bases matching TRBD1. V lost 3 bases and J lost 2; bases outside the gene matches: 9. CDR3 size: 16 residues. The germline V gene has CDR1 LNHDA and CDR2 SQIVND (reference sequence). This CDR3 is CASSIPGQNMNYGYTF. The CDR3 coding sequence is TGTGCCAGTAGTATTCCGGGACAGAATATGAACTATGGCTACACCTTC.

V usage is TRBV19 and J usage is TRBJ1-6; D remains ambiguous. CDR1 and CDR2 from the germline V gene are LNHDA and SQIVND (reference sequence). The CDR3 covers 15 residues. V was clipped by 3 bases and J by 8 bases, with 14 bases between them. The CDR3 region is CASSIRRVRDSPLHF. In nucleotides, the CDR3 is TGTGCCAGTAGTATCAGGAGGGTGCGGGATTCACCCCTCCACTTT.

V usage is TRBV11-2 and J usage is TRBJ2-5; D unclear. The CDR3 totals 11 residues. Germline CDR1 and CDR2: SGHAT and FQNNGV. V was cut by 7 bases and J by 4 bases, with 7 bases left in between. CDR3 sequence reads: CASTFGETQYF. Written as DNA, the CDR3 is TGTGCCAGCACTTTCGGAGAGACCCAGTACTTC.

This clone was detected only a few times. The chain couples TRBV19 to TRBJ1-2; a weak D match, TRBD1 (5 bases). The CDR3 totals 14 residues. V was shortened by 6 bases and J by 8 bases, with 19 bases between the two germline ends. Germline CDR1 reads LNHDA; CDR2 reads SQIVND (reference sequence). CDR3 in DNA: TGTGCCAGTAGCGCGGCCAGGGTAGCTTACGGCTACACCTTC. It is translated as CASSAARVAYGYTF. The whole variable domain, filled in from reference TRBV19 and TRBJ1-2, reads DGGITQSPKYLFRKEGQNVTLSCEQNLNHDAMYWYRQDPGQGLRLIYYSQIVNDFQKGDIAEGYSVSREKKESFPLTVTSAQKNPTAFYLCASSAARVAYGYTFGSGTRLTVV.